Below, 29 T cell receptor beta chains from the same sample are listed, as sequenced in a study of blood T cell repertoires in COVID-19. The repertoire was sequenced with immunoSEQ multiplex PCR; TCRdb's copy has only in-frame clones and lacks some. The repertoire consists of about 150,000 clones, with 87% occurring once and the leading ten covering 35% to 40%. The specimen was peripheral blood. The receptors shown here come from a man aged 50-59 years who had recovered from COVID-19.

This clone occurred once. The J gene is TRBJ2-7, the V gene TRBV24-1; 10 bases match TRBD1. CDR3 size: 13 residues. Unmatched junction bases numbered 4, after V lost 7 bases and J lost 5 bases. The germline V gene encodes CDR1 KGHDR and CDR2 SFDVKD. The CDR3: CATSPGQGNEQYF. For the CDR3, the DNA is TGTGCCACCAGCCCGGGACAGGGGAACGAGCAGTACTTC.

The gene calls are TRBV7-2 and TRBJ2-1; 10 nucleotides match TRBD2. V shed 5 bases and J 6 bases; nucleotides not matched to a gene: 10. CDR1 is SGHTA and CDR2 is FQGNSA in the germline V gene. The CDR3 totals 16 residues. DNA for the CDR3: TGTGCCAGCAGCCCCCTAAGCGGGGGGGCGGGCAATGAGCAGTTCTTC. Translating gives CASSPLSGGAGNEQFF.

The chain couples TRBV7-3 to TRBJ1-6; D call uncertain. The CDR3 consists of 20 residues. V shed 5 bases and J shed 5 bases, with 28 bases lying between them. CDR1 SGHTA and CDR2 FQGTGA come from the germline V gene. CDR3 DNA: TGTGCCAGCAGCCCCCACCCATGGAACGGAGCACGGAGTAATAATTCACCCCTCCACTTT. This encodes CASSPHPWNGARSNNSPLHF.

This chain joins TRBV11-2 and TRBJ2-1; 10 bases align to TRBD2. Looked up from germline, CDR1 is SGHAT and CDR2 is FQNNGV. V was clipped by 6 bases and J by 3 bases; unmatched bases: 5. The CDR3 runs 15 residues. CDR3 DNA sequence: TGTGCCAGCAGATATAGCGGGGGGCTCTACAATGAGCAGTTCTTC. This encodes CASRYSGGLYNEQFF.

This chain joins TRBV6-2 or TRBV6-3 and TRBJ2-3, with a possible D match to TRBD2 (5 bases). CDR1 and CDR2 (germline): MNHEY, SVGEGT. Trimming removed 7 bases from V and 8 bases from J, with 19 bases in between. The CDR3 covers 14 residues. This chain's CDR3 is CASTPILGRVTQYF. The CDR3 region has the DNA TGTGCCAGCACCCCGATATTAGGGCGGGTTACGCAGTATTTT.

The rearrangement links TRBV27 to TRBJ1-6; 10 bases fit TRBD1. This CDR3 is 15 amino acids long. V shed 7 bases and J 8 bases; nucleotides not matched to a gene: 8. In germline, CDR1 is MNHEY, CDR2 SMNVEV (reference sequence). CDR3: CASTMVGTGDSPLHF. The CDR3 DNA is TGTGCCAGCACTATGGTCGGGACAGGGGATTCACCCCTCCACTTT.

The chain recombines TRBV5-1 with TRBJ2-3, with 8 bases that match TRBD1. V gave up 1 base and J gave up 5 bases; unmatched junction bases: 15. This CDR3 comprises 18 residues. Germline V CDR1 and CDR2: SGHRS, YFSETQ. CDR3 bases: TGCGCCAGCAGCTTGAGTGTTGGTAGGACAGGGAGTAAAGATACGCAGTATTTT. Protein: CASSLSVGRTGSKDTQYF.

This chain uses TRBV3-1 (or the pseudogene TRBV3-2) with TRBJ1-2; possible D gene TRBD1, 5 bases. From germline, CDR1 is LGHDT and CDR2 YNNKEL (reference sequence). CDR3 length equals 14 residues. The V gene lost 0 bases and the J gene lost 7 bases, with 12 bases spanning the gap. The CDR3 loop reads CASSQETNRPGYTF. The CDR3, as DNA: TGTGCCAGCAGCCAAGAAACGAACAGGCCTGGCTACACCTTC.

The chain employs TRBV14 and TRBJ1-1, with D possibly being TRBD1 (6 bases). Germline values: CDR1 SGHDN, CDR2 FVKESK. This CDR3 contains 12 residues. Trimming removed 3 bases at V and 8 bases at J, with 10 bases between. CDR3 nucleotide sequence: TGTGCCAGCAGCCACGGACAGACAGAAGCTTTCTTT. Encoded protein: CASSHGQTEAFF.

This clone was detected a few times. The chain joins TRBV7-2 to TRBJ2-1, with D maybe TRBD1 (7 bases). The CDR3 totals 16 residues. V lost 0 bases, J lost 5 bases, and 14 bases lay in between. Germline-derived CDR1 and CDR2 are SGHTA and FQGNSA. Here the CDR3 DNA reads TGTGCCAGCAGCTTAGCCATGGACAGGACTAACAATGAGCAGTTCTTC. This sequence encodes CASSLAMDRTNNEQFF.

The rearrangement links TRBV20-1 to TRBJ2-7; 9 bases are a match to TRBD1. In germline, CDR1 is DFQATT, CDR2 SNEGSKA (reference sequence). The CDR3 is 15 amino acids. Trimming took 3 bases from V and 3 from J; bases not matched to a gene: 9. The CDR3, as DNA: TGCAGTGCTAGTGATACCGGGACAGGGATCTACGAGCAGTACTTC. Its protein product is CSASDTGTGIYEQYF.

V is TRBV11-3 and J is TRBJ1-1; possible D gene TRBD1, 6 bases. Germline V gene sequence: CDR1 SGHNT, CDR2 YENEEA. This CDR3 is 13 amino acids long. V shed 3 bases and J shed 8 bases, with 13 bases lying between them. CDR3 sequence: CASSFNRVSEAFF. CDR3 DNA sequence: TGTGCCAGCAGCTTCAACAGGGTATCGGAAGCTTTCTTT.

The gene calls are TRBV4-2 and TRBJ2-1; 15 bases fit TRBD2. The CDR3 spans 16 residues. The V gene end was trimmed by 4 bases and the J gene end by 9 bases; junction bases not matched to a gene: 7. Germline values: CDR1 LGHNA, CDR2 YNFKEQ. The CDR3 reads CASSPSGTSGGTEQFF. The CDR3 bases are TGTGCCAGCAGCCCTTCAGGGACTAGCGGGGGGACTGAGCAGTTCTTC.

CDR3 protein: CASSYPLGLAGGPSADTQYF. For the CDR3, the DNA is TGTGCCAGCAGTTACCCCCTCGGACTAGCGGGGGGCCCTTCAGCAGATACGCAGTATTTT. The gene calls are TRBV6-2 or TRBV6-3 and TRBJ2-3; TRBD2 matches 14 bases. The CDR3 consists of 20 residues. The trim removed 2 bases at V and 4 bases at J, leaving 14 bases unmatched. Per the germline V gene, CDR1 is MNHEY and CDR2 is SVGEGT.

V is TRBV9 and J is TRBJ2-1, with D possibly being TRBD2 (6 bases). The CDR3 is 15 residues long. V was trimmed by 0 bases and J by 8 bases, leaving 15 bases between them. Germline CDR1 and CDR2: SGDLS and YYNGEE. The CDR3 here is CASSVEEGFVYEQFF. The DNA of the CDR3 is TGTGCCAGCAGCGTAGAGGAGGGGTTTGTCTATGAGCAGTTCTTC.

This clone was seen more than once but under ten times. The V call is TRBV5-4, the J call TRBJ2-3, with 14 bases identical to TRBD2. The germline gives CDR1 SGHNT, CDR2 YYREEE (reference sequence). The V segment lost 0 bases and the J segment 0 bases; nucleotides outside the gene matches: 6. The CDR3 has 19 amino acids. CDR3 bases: TGTGCCAGCAGCTTGGGGGGACTAGCGGGGGCTTCTAGCACAGATACGCAGTATTTT. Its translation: CASSLGGLAGASSTDTQYF.

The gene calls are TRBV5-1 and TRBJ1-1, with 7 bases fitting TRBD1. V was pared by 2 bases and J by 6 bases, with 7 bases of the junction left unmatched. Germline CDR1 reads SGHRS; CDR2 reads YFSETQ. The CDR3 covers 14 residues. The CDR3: CASSLTQGTPEAFF. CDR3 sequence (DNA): TGCGCCAGCAGCTTAACACAGGGGACCCCTGAAGCTTTCTTT.

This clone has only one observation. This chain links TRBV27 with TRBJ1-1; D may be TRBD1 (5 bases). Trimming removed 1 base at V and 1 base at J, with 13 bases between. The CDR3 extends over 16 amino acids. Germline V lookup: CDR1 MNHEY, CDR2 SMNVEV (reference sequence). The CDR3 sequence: CASSLLLRVWNTEAFF. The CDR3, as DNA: TGTGCCAGCAGTTTATTACTCAGGGTTTGGAACACTGAAGCTTTCTTT.

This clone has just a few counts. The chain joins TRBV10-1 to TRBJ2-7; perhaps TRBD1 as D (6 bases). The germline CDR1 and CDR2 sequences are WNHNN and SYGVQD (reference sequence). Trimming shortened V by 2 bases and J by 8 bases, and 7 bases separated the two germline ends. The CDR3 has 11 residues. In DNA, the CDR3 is TGCGCCAGCAGTGAGGGACAGAAGCAGTACTTC. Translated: CASSEGQKQYF.

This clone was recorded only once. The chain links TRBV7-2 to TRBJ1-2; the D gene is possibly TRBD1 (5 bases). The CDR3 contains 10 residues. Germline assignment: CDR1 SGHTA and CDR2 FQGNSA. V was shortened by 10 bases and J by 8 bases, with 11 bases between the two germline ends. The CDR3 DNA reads TGTGCCATCTCTCAGGGCGGCTACACCTTC. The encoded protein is CAISQGGYTF.

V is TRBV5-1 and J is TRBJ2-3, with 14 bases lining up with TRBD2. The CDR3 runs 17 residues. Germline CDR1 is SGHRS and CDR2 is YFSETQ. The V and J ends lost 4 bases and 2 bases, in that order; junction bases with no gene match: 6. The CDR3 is CASSPGLAGGPTDTQYF. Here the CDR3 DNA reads TGCGCCAGCAGCCCCGGACTAGCGGGGGGCCCCACAGATACGCAGTATTTT.

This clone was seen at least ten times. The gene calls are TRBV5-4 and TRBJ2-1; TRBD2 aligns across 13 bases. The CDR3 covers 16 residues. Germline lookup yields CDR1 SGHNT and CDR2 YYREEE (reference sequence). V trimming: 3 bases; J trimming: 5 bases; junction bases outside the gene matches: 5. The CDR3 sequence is CASSSPLAGGHNEQFF. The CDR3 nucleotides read TGTGCCAGCAGCTCCCCACTAGCGGGGGGGCACAATGAGCAGTTCTTC.

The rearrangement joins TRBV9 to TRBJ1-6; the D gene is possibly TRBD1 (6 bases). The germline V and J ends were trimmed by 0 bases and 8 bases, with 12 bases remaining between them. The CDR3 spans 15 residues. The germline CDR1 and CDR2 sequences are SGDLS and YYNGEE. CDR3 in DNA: TGTGCCAGCAGCGTAGGGGCAGGGGTGGATTCACCCCTCCACTTT. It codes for CASSVGAGVDSPLHF.

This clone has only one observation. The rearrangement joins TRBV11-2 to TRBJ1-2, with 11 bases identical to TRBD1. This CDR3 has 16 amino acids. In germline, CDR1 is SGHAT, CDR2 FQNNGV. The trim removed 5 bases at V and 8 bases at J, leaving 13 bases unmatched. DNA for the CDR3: TGTGCCAGCAGCCCCAGACCGGGACAGGGGGTGAAAGGCTACACCTTC. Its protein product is CASSPRPGQGVKGYTF.

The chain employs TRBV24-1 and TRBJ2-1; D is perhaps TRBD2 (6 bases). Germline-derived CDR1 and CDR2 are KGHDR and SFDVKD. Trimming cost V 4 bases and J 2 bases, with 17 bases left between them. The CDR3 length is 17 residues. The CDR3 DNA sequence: TGTGCCACCAGTGACTCCACGCGGGGTGTCCCCTACAATGAGCAGTTCTTC. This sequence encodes CATSDSTRGVPYNEQFF.

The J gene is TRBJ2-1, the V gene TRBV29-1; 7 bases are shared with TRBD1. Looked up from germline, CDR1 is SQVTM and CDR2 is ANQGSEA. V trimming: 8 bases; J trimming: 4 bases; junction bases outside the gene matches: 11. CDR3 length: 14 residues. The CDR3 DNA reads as TGCAGCTCTCCCGGGGACAGAGATTACAATGAGCAGTTCTTC. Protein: CSSPGDRDYNEQFF.

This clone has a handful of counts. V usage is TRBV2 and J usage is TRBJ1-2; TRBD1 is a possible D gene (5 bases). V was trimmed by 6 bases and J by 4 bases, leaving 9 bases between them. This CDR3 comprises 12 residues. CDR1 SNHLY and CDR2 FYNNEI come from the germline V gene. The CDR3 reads CASSGTGYGYTF. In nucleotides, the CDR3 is TGTGCCAGCAGCGGGACTGGCTATGGCTACACCTTC.

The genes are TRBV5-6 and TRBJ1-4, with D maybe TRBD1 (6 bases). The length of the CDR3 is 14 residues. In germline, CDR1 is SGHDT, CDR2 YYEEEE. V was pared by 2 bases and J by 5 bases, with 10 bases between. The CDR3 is CASSFRDMNEKLFF. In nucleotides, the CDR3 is TGTGCCAGCAGCTTCAGGGACATGAATGAAAAACTGTTTTTT.

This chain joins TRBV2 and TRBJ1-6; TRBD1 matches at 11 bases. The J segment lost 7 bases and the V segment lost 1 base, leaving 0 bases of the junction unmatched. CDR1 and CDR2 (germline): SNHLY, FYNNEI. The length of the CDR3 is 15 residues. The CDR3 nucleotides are TGTGCCAGCAGTGAAGGGACAGGGGGCAATTCACCCCTCCACTTT. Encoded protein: CASSEGTGGNSPLHF.